This T cell receptor (beta chain) comes out of a study of OX40 agonist ivuxolimab in advanced cancers. Whole-study context: Patients in the trial were receiving intravenous ivuxolimab every 2 weeks, at doses of 0.01 to 10 mg/kg. Study conclusions and caveats: Also present in some nonresponders was a low level of normalized T-cell clonal expansion. The study found that CD8+ T cells averaged more expanded clones than CD4+.

Concerning this clone: What it binds is unknown.

Clones were sequenced by immunoSEQ multiplex PCR, and TCRdb holds only the in-frame ones, with some missing. The profile shows about 80,000 clones, around nine tenths of them singletons. This sequence originates from an adult with an advanced solid tumor such as melanoma, head and neck, liver or kidney cancer. The source was CD4+ or CD8+ T cells sorted from blood, collected in a trial of the OX40 agonist ivuxolimab.

In DNA form, the CDR3 reads TGTGCCAGCAGATTGAACAGTTACAATGAGCAGTTCTTC. It translates to CASRLNSYNEQFF. The rearrangement links TRBV28 to TRBJ2-1; D not certain. This CDR3 has 13 amino acids. Between the trimmed V and J ends, which lost 6 bases and 4 bases, there was a span of 10 bases. Germline V gene data show CDR1 as MDHEN and CDR2 as SYDVKM.